These T cell receptor beta chains were read from a single sample in a study of T cells after yellow fever vaccination. One entry per CDR3 protein, called by TCRdb with MiXCR from the 5' RACE reads. The sample lists 280,000 or so distinct CDR3 sequences, roughly 8.7% occurring once. This specimen was CD4+ T cells sorted from PBMCs, taken 5 days after the yellow fever booster vaccination. The receptors were gathered from a man between 18 and 35 years old who received the YFV17D yellow fever vaccine. Both conserved end residues are part of each CDR3.

TRBJ2-5 TRBV28 CASSPPGLRQETQYF
TRBJ2-2 TRBV5-1 CASSLVRGRNTGELFF
TRBJ2-5 TRBV4-1 CASSQPQEETQYF
TRBJ1-4 TRBV20-1 CSASPIRGEKLFF
TRBJ2-7 TRBV3-1 CASSQALRAYEQYF
TRBJ2-3 TRBV14 CASSPSGGTLTQYF
TRBJ2-3 TRBV5-6 CASSLTGARRQSTDTQYF
TRBJ2-5 TRBV7-3 CASSRDRAGGTETQYF
TRBJ2-2 TRBV20-1 CSARVRTGELFF
TRBJ2-2 TRBV5-6 CASSLRAGTGELFF
TRBJ2-2 TRBV7-8 CASSLSGNTGELFF
TRBJ2-3 TRBV6-6 CASTPRIGGSDTQYF
TRBJ2-3 TRBV18 CASSPPDGPSTDTQYF
TRBJ2-5 TRBV4-1 CASSPEGQPRETQYF
TRBJ2-3 TRBV2 CASRPSFILDTQYF
TRBJ2-5 TRBV5-1 CASSLDPSGGDQYF
TRBJ2-6 TRBV5-1 CASTQTGGAGANVLTF
TRBJ2-3 TRBV4-3 CASSQDSAGGVDTQYF
TRBJ2-6 TRBV7-9 CASSRLAGGFTGANVLTF
TRBJ1-1 TRBV15 CATSRGGVNTEAFF
TRBJ2-4 TRBV6-2/TRBV6-3 CASSYRPQGGPAKNIQYF
TRBJ1-1 TRBV7-2 CASSYGDRGNTEAFF
TRBJ1-6 TRBV18 CASSPTGRGDYNSPLHF
TRBJ1-1 TRBV6-2/TRBV6-3 CASSDRITEAFF
TRBJ1-4 TRBV7-2 CASSLGRVRGEELDEKLFF
TRBJ2-7 TRBV6-5 CASSYSLMAEQYF
TRBJ2-1 TRBV24-1 CATSGRDLGEQFF
TRBJ1-6 TRBV12-3/TRBV12-4 CASSLLNNSPLHF
TRBJ2-5 TRBV7-7 CASSSSRDRAETQYF
TRBJ1-2 TRBV10-3 CAISEPGTDTYGYTF
TRBJ1-3 TRBV28 CASSSTSISGNTIYF
TRBJ2-5 TRBV7-9 CASSHERIRGGGETQYF
TRBJ2-3 TRBV19 CASGLADTQYF
TRBJ1-1 TRBV6-5 CASSYRGTAGSEAFF
TRBJ1-2 TRBV4-2 CASSQVMDEGIGGYTF
TRBJ1-2 TRBV5-4 CASSFMGQGANGYTF
TRBJ1-2 TRBV7-2 CASRGGGAYGYTF
TRBJ1-1 TRBV10-3 CAISDSRRGADKNTEAFF
TRBJ2-4 TRBV24-1 CATSDGRLSVGKNIQYF
TRBJ2-6 TRBV10-3 CAIHGGQGMPNVLTF
TRBJ2-7 TRBV7-9 CASSFAGSSYEQYF
TRBJ2-5 TRBV10-3 CAISDPGRAQETQYF
TRBJ1-3 TRBV29-1 CSVEPRLTGNTIYF
TRBJ2-1 TRBV20-1 CSASAGEGSYNEQFF
TRBJ2-3 TRBV5-4 CASSLDRGRDTQYF
TRBJ1-6 TRBV7-8 CASSATRQGNSPLHF
TRBJ2-3 TRBV20-1 CSAPGLAGFTDTQYF
TRBJ2-1 TRBV7-3 CASSLMADNEQFF
TRBJ2-5 TRBV14 CASSHRAGRETQYF
TRBJ1-2 TRBV10-3 CAISTSGGANYGYTF
TRBJ2-1 TRBV5-4 CASSISTGNNEQFF
TRBJ2-5 TRBV7-2 CASSSGTSGGQGAEETQYF
TRBJ2-7 TRBV5-1 CASSLISGGGEQYF
TRBJ1-5 TRBV12-3/TRBV12-4 CASSLGGTVNQPQHF
TRBJ2-2 TRBV10-2 CASGGANTGELFF
TRBJ2-1 TRBV6-2/TRBV6-3 CASSYIAGTSGGGPQFF
TRBJ1-2 TRBV4-1 CASSQRDSGHYGYTF